This T cell receptor (beta chain) was identified in a study of post-analysis software for immune sequencing data. Findings and limits, study-wide: Comparison of patients with controls showed a handful of TRBV segments more frequent in patients, TRBV5-6, TRBV5-1 and TRBV20-1 among them.

This clonotype occurred a few times. Antigen specificity is unknown. The TCR beta cDNA libraries carried unique molecular identifiers. Via MiXCR, TCRdb re-called the PCR reads, giving one row per CDR3 protein. Of 700,000 to 800,000 distinct CDR3 sequences in the sample, 30% are singletons; the top ten hold 0.5% to 0.6%. The CDR3 runs 14 residues. Trimming took off 4 bases at V and 9 bases at J, with 13 bases between the two ends. The germline V gene has CDR1 SEHNR and CDR2 FQNEAQ (reference sequence). The sequence was collected from a girl aged 5-17 years with multiple sclerosis. The sequenced material came from blood. The chain recombines TRBV7-9 with TRBJ1-6; tentative D call: TRBD1 (6 bases). The CDR3 DNA follows: TGTGCCAGCAGCTCGTCGGGCAGGGGTTCACCCCTCCACTTT. It codes for CASSSSGRGSPLHF.